These 7 T cell receptor beta chains were sequenced from one sample in a study of OX40 agonist ivuxolimab in advanced cancers. Profiling relied on immunoSEQ multiplex PCR, and the TCRdb table lists in-frame clones only, not all of them. The sample has about 76,000 clones, 80% to 90% seen once. Sequences were derived from CD4+ or CD8+ T cells sorted from blood, sampled in a trial of the OX40 agonist ivuxolimab. These receptors were collected from an adult with an advanced solid tumor such as melanoma, head and neck, liver or kidney cancer.

The rearrangement links TRBV7-2 to TRBJ1-1; D is possibly TRBD1 (5 bases). Germline V gene sequence: CDR1 SGHTA, CDR2 FQGNSA. The V and J ends lost 5 bases and 5 bases respectively, with 27 bases between them. This CDR3 region has 18 residues. CDR3 sequence (DNA): TGTGCCAGCAGCACATTCGGGGTGGGACCCTGGGGAGATACTGAAGCTTTCTTT. This codes for CASSTFGVGPWGDTEAFF.

The chain employs TRBV7-2 and TRBJ2-1; the match to TRBD2 covers 12 bases. Trimming removed 7 bases from V and 6 bases from J; junction bases left unmatched: 10. The length of the CDR3 is 16 residues. Per the germline V gene, CDR1 is SGHTA and CDR2 is FQGNSA. The CDR3 DNA is TGTGCCAGCATCTCTTCGACTAGCGGGAGTCGCAATGAGCAGTTCTTC. Protein sequence: CASISSTSGSRNEQFF.

This chain uses TRBV5-1 with TRBJ2-1; TRBD2 matches 7 bases. The V and J ends lost 4 bases and 6 bases, in that order; junction bases with no gene match: 7. CDR1 and CDR2 (germline): SGHRS, YFSETQ. The CDR3 is made up of 14 amino acids. The CDR3 sequence is CASSLSGGGNEQFF. The CDR3 DNA is TGCGCCAGCAGCCTTTCTGGCGGGGGCAATGAGCAGTTCTTC.

The chain has TRBV6-6 and TRBJ1-2, with D possibly being TRBD1 (5 bases). The CDR3 has 15 residues. CDR1 and CDR2 (germline): MNHNY, SVGAGI (reference sequence). Between the trimmed V and J ends, which lost 0 bases and 8 bases, there was a span of 16 bases. Written as DNA, the CDR3 is TGTGCCAGCAGTTACTCGACGGCAGGGTGGTTGGGCTACACCTTC. Protein: CASSYSTAGWLGYTF.

The chain carries TRBV4-2 and TRBJ2-1; 7 bases are shared with TRBD1. V trimming: 1 base; J trimming: 0 bases; junction bases outside the gene matches: 3. Germline CDR1 reads LGHNA; CDR2 reads YNFKEQ. This CDR3 contains 16 residues. CDR3 sequence (DNA): TGTGCCAGCAGCCAAGTCCCAGGGGGCTCCTACAATGAGCAGTTCTTC. Protein: CASSQVPGGSYNEQFF.

The gene calls are TRBV6-5 and TRBJ2-3; TRBD2 aligns across 11 bases. The CDR3 has 14 residues. Germline V gene data show CDR1 as MNHEY and CDR2 as SVGAGI. Trimming cost V 4 bases and J 6 bases; bases outside gene matches: 3. This CDR3 reads CASSLAGGYDTQYF. The CDR3 region has the DNA TGTGCCAGCAGTTTAGCGGGGGGGTATGATACGCAGTATTTT.

The V and J genes are TRBV29-1 and TRBJ2-5; 10 nucleotides agree with TRBD2. This CDR3 region has 17 residues. Looked up from germline, CDR1 is SQVTM and CDR2 is ANQGSEA. V lost 3 bases, J lost 5 bases, and 15 bases stayed unmatched. The CDR3: CSVERGSSGGLRETQYF. The CDR3 nucleotides read TGCAGCGTTGAGAGGGGGTCTAGCGGGGGTCTTCGGGAGACCCAGTACTTC. Complete variable domain (other parts from reference TRBV29-1 and TRBJ2-5): SAVISQKPSRDICQRGTSLTIQCQVDSQVTMMFWYRQQPGQSLTLIATANQGSEATYESGFVIDKFPISRPNLTFSTLTVSNMSPEDSSIYLCSVERGSSGGLRETQYFGPGTRLLVL.